This T cell receptor (beta chain) stems from a study of cytotoxic CD8 clonotypes in ibrutinib-treated CLL. The CDR3 spans 15 residues. V lost 1 base to trimming and J lost 7 bases, with 13 bases between them. CDR1 and CDR2 (germline): SEHNR, FQNEAQ (reference sequence). Measured with immunoSEQ multiplex PCR; TCRdb has only the in-frame clones, and not every one. This sample carries approximately 150,000 clones, about four fifths of them seen once, and the ten largest clones take less than 6%. The rearrangement joins TRBV7-9 to TRBJ1-4; the D gene is possibly TRBD1 (6 bases). The sample was PBMCs, taken after 24 months of ibrutinib treatment. The sequence was collected from a human donor with chronic lymphocytic leukemia. CDR3 bases: TGTGCCAGCAGCTTAGTTAGGGGGGATAGTGAAAAACTGTTTTTT. Protein sequence: CASSLVRGDSEKLFF.